These T cell receptor beta chains were read from a single sample in a study of T cells in Graves' hyperthyroidism and ophthalmopathy. TCRdb itself ran the multiplex PCR reads through MiXCR, one entry per CDR3 protein. In the table there are about 330,000 distinct CDR3 sequences, roughly an eighth of which are singletons. Sequenced material: blood. These TCRs come from a woman aged 35 to 49 with Graves' ophthalmopathy. Both conserved end residues are part of each CDR3. Fields, in order: J gene, V gene, clone size, CDR3 protein. The listing skips clone size in some rows; elsewhere it reads once, few, many or a size class.

TRBJ1-1	TRBV27	many	CASSFGQLNTEAFF
TRBJ2-7	TRBV29-1	many	CSVGWSQVGEQYF
TRBJ2-2	TRBV28	few	CASSSRTGRTGELFF
TRBJ2-5	TRBV6-1	many	CASSYTPGQGETQYF
TRBJ2-5	TRBV7-9	many	CASSFGTPLETQYF
TRBJ1-6	TRBV27	once	CASRNSYNSPLHF
TRBJ2-5	TRBV6-2/TRBV6-3	many	CASSFPGLAGGETQYF
TRBJ1-2	TRBV28	many	CASSAKETGYTF
TRBJ2-7	TRBV30	many	CAWGRQGANEQYF
TRBJ2-5	TRBV20-1	NA	CSARDWSGPQETQYF
TRBJ2-1	TRBV29-1	NA	CSVEESPGLNNEQFF
TRBJ2-1	TRBV11-2	many	CASSLVRDYNEQFF
TRBJ2-7	TRBV20-1	few	CSAIGRQTDYEQYF
TRBJ2-1	TRBV11-2	many	CASSLVPPTSVLNEQFF
TRBJ2-7	TRBV20-1	NA	CSARKASGSYEQYF
TRBJ2-1	TRBV12-5	many	CASGRDRAIEQFF
TRBJ2-1	TRBV4-2	NA	CASSQRTSGGVYNEQFF
TRBJ1-2	TRBV27	many	CASSAGREVANYGYTF
TRBJ2-1	TRBV7-6	NA	CASSSLADRVRNNEQFF
TRBJ1-6	TRBV19	many	CASSMRGNSPLHF
TRBJ2-2	TRBV11-3	NA	CASSLVIGAATGELFF
TRBJ2-3	TRBV9	few	CASSPVTTAGGGTQYF
TRBJ2-1	TRBV11-3	many	CASSSRGVGNNEQFF
TRBJ2-4	TRBV7-2	NA	CASSLGSGYDIQYF
TRBJ1-1	TRBV2	many	CASNPTETTEAFF
TRBJ1-4	TRBV10-3	NA	CAISERQENEKLFF
TRBJ2-2	TRBV12-3/TRBV12-4	few	CASSPHSRPAGELFF
TRBJ1-2	TRBV13	many	CASSLGRTYGYTF
TRBJ1-2	TRBV18	few	CASSPTAASNYGYTF
TRBJ1-1	TRBV6-5	NA	CASSYSHTWNTEAFF
TRBJ1-2	TRBV5-1	many	CASNLGGQGNGYTF
TRBJ1-3	TRBV5-1	many	CASSLGQRNTIYF